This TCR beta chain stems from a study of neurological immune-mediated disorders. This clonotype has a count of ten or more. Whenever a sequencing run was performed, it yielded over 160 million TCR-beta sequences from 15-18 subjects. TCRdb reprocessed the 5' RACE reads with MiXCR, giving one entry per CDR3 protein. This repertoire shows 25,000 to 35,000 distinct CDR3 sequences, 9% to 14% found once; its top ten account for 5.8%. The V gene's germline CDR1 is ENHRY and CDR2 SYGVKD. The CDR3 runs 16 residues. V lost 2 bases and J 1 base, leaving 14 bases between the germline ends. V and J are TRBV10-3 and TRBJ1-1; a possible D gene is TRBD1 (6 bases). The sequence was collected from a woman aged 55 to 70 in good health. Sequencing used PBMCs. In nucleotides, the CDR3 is TGTGCCATCAGTGAGCCGAAGGGCAGGGGGAACACTGAAGCTTTCTTT. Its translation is CAISEPKGRGNTEAFF.